Here is one T cell receptor (beta chain) with its context. The antigen is undetermined. This entry comes from a study of T cells and Merkel cell carcinoma outcomes. General study points: In Merkel cell carcinoma, repertoire and T-cell density reportedly predicted outcomes.

The CDR3 covers 15 residues. The V segment lost 4 bases and the J segment 3 bases; nucleotides outside the gene matches: 7. Germline V gene data show CDR1 as LNHDA and CDR2 as SQIVND (reference sequence). Profiled with immunoSEQ multiplex PCR; TCRdb holds only in-frame clones, not every one. In the table there are around 2,100 clones, around nine tenths of which are singletons. The receptor's source is a human donor with Merkel cell carcinoma. The sample was tumor tissue from Merkel cell carcinoma. The chain uses TRBV19 and TRBJ2-7, with 9 bases matching TRBD2. DNA of the CDR3: TGTGCCAGTAGTACACCCGGACTAGCGTACTACGAGCAGTACTTC. Encoded protein: CASSTPGLAYYEQYF.